The entry that follows covers one TCR beta chain sequence. Its matching antigen is unknown. This sample's time point: week 5, during vaccination. Every single dose of the vaccine, 300 ug of mutant IDH1 20-mer peptide, came with topical imiquimod. Sequenced by immunoSEQ multiplex PCR; TCRdb stores in-frame clones only, minus some. The sample shows about 51,000 clones, roughly 78% of them seen only once. Trimming left V 8 bases short and J 1 base short, with 12 bases between. This CDR3 has 14 residues. The germline V gene has CDR1 WSHSY and CDR2 SAAADI. The data belong to a study of a mutant IDH1 vaccine in newly diagnosed glioma. Study-wide results and caveats: Vaccination induced immune responses in around 94% of patients.

The sample was PBMCs, taken from a glioma patient whose treatment included an IDH1 peptide vaccine. The chain links TRBV10-2 to TRBJ1-5, with D perhaps TRBD1 (5 bases). The source of this sequence is a woman aged 40-49 years with glioma. DNA for the CDR3: TGCGCCAGCGGCCTCGGGGGAAGCAATCAGCCCCAGCATTTT. Translated: CASGLGGSNQPQHF.